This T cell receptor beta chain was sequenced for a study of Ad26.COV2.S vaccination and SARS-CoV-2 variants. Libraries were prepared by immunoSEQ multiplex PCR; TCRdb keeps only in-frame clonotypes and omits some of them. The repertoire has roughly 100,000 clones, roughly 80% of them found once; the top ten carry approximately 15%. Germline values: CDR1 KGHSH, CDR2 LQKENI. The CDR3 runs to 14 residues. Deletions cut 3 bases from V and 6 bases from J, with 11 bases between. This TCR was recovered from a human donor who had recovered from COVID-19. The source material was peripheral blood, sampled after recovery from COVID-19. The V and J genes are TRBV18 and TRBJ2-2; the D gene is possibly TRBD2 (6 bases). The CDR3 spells CASSPSSGAGELFF. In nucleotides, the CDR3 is TGTGCCAGCTCACCCTCCTCGGGGGCCGGGGAGCTGTTTTTT. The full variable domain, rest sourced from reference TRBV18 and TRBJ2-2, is NAGVMQNPRHLVRRRGQEARLRCSPMKGHSHVYWYRQLPEEGLKFMVYLQKENIIDESGMPKERFSAEFPKEGPSILRIQQVVRGDSAAYFCASSPSSGAGELFFGEGSRLTVL.